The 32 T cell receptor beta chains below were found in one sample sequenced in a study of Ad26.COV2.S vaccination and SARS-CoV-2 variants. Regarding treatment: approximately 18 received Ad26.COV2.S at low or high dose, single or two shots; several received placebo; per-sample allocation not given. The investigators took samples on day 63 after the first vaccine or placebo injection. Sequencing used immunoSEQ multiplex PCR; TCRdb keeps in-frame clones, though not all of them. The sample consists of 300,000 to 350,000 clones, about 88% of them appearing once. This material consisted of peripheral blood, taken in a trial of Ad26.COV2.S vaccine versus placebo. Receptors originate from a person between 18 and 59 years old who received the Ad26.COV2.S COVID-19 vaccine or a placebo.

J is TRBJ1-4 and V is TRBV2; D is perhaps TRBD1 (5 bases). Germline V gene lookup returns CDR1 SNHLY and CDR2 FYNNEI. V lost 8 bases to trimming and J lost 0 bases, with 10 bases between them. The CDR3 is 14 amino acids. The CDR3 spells CASGDGATNEKLFF. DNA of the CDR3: TGTGCCAGCGGGGACGGAGCAACTAATGAAAAACTGTTTTTT.

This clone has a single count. CDR3 nucleotide sequence: TGTGCCTGGAGTACCTATCCCGGCGGCGCTTTCTTT. Amino acids: CAWSTYPGGAFF. V is TRBV30 and J is TRBJ1-1; D remains unclear. The CDR3 totals 12 residues. Trimming shortened V by 2 bases and J by 11 bases, and 15 bases separated the two germline ends. Germline values: CDR1 GTSNPN, CDR2 SVGIG (reference sequence).

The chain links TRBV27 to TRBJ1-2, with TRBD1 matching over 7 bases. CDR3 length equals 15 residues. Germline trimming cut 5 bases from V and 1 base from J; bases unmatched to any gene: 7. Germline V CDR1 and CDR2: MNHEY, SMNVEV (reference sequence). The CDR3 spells CASSTFTGDNYGYTF. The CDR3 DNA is TGTGCCAGCAGTACCTTTACAGGGGATAACTATGGCTACACCTTC.

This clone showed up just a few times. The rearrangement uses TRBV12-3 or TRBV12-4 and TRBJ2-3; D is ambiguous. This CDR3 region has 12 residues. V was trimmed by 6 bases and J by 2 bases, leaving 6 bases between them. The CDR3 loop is CASSRVTDTQYF. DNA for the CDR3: TGTGCCAGCAGCCGGGTCACAGATACGCAGTATTTT.

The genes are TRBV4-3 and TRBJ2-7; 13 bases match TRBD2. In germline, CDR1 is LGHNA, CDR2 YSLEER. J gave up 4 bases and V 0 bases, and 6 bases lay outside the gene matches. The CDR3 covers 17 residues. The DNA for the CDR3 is TGCGCCAGCAGCCAAGAAAGGGGACTAGCGGGGTATTACGAGCAGTACTTC. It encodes CASSQERGLAGYYEQYF.

CDR3 nucleotides: TGCGCCAGCAGCCAAAACGACAGGGGTTTGGGGCTGAACACTGAAGCTTTCTTT. Protein sequence: CASSQNDRGLGLNTEAFF. This chain joins TRBV4-3 and TRBJ1-1; 8 bases map to TRBD1. Germline V lookup: CDR1 LGHNA, CDR2 YSLEER. J was trimmed by 0 bases and V by 2 bases; bases with no gene match: 11. This CDR3 has 18 amino acids.

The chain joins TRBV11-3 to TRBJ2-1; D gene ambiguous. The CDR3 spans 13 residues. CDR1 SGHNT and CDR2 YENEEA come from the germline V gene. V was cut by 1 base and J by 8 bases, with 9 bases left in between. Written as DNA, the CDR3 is TGTGCCAGCAGCTTAGCCCCAGAGGATGAGCAGTTCTTC. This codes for CASSLAPEDEQFF.

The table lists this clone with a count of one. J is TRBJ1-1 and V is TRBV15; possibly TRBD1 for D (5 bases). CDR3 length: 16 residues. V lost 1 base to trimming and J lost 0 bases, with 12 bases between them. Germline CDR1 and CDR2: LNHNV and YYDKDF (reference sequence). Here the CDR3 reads CATSRVLTVLNTEAFF. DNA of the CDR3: TGTGCCACCAGCAGAGTTTTGACAGTACTGAACACTGAAGCTTTCTTT.

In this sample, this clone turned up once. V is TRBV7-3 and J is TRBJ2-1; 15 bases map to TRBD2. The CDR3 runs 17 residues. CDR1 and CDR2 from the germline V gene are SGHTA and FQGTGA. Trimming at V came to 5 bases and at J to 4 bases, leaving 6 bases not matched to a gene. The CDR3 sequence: CASSPWTSGRAYNEQFF. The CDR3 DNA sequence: TGTGCCAGCAGCCCCTGGACTAGCGGGAGGGCTTACAATGAGCAGTTCTTC.

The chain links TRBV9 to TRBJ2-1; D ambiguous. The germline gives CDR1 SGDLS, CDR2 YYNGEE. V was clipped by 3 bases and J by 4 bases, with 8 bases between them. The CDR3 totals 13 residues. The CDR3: CASSASEYNEQFF. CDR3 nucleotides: TGTGCCAGCAGCGCCTCGGAGTACAATGAGCAGTTCTTC.

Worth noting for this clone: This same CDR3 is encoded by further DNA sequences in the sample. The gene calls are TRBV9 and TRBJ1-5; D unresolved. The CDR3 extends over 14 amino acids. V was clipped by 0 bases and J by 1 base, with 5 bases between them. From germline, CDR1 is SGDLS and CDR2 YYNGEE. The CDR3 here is CASSVGGSNQPQHF. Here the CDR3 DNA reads TGTGCCAGCAGCGTAGGAGGGAGCAATCAGCCCCAGCATTTT.

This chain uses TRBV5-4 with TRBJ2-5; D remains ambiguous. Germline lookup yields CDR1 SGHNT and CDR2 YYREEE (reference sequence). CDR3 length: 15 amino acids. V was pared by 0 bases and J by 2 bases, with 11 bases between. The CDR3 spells CASSLALQLQETQYF. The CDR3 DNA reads TGTGCCAGCAGCTTGGCACTCCAGCTACAAGAGACCCAGTACTTC.

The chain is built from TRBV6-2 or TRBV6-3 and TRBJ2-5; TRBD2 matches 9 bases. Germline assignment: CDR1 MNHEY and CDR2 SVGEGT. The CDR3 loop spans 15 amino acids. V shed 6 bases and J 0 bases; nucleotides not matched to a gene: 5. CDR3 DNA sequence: TGTGCCAGCAGCCTAGCGGGGTTGTACCAAGAGACCCAGTACTTC. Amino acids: CASSLAGLYQETQYF.

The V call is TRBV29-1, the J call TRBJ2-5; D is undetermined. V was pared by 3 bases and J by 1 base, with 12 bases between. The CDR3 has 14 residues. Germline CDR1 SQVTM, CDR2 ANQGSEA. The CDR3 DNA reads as TGCAGCGTTGAGGTTGTCAGATCCCAAGAGACCCAGTACTTC. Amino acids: CSVEVVRSQETQYF.

The CDR3 protein is CASSLAGGRARNEQFF. CDR3 DNA sequence: TGTGCCAGCAGCTTAGCAGGCGGGAGGGCCCGAAATGAGCAGTTCTTC. The genes are TRBV7-6 and TRBJ2-1; 9 bases match TRBD2. The CDR3 covers 16 residues. Germline CDR1 SGHVS, CDR2 FNYEAQ. The V and J ends lost 0 bases and 7 bases, in that order; junction bases with no gene match: 7.

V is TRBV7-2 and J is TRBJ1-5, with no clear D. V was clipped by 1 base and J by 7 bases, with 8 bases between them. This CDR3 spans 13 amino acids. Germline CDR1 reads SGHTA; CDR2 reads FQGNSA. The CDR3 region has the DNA TGTGCCAGCAGCTTAGGTCGAGGACAGCCCCAGCATTTT. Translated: CASSLGRGQPQHF.

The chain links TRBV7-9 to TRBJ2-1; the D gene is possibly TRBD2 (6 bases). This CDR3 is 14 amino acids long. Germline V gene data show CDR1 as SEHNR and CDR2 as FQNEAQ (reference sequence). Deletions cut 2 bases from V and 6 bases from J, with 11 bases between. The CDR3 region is CASSLSLASNEQFF. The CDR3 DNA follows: TGTGCCAGCAGCTTAAGCCTAGCGTCCAATGAGCAGTTCTTC.

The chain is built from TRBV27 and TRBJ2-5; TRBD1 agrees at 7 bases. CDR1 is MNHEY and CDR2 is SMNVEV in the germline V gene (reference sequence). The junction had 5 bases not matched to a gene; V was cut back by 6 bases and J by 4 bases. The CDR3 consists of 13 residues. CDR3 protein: CASREGGAETQYF. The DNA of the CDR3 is TGTGCCAGCAGAGAAGGGGGCGCAGAGACCCAGTACTTC.

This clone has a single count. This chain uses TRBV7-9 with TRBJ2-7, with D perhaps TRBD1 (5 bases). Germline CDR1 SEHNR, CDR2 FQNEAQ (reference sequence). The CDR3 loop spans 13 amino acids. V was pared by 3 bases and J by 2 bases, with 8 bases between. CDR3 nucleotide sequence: TGTGCCAGCAGCTTTGACAGCCCCTACGAGCAGTACTTC. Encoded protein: CASSFDSPYEQYF.

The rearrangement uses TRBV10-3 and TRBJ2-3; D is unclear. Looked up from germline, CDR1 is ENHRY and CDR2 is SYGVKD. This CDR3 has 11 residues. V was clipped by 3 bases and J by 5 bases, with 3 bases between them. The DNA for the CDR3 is TGTGCCATCAGTGAACTAGATACGCAGTATTTT. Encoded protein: CAISELDTQYF.

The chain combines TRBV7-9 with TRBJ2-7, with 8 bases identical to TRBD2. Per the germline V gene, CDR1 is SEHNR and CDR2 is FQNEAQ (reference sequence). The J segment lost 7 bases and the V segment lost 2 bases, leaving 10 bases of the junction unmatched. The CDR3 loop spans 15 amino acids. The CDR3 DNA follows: TGTGCCAGCAGCTTAATCGGTAGCGGGGCGGGAGAGCAGTACTTC. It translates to CASSLIGSGAGEQYF.

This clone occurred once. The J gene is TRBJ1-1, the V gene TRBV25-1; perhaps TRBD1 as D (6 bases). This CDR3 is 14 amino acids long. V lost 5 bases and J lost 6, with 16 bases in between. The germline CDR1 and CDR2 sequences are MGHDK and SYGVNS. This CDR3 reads CASSYPGTSSEAFF. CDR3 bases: TGTGCCAGCAGTTACCCCGGGACATCTTCTGAAGCTTTCTTT.

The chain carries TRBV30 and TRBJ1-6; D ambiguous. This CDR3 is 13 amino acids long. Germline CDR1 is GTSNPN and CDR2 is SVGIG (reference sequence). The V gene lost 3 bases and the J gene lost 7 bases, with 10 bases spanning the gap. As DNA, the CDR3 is TGTGCCTGGAGACAGACGGGGAATTCACCCCTCCACTTT. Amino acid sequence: CAWRQTGNSPLHF.

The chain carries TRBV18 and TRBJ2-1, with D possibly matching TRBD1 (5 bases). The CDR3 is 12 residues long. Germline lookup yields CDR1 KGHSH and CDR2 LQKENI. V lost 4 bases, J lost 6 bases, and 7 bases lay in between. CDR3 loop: CASSRDSNEQFF. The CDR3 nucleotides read TGTGCCAGCTCACGCGACAGCAATGAGCAGTTCTTC.

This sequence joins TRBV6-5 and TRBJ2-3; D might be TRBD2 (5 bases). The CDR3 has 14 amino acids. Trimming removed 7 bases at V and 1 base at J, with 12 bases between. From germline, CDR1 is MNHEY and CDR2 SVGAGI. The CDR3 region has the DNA TGTGCCAGCACCAAGATCGGGGGCACAGATACGCAGTATTTT. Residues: CASTKIGGTDTQYF.

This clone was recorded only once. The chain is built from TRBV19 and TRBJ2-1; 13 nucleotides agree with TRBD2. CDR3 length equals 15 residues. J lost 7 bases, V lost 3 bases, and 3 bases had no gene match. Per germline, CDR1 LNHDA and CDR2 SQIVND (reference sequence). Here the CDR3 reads CASSITTSGGNEQFF. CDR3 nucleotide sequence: TGTGCCAGTAGTATTACGACTAGCGGGGGGAATGAGCAGTTCTTC.

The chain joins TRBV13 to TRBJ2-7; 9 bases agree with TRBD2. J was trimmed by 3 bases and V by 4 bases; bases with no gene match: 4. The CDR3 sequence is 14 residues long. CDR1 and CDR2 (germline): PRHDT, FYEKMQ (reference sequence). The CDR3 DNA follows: TGTGCCAGCAGCTCCGGGACTAGCATCTACGAGCAGTACTTC. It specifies CASSSGTSIYEQYF.

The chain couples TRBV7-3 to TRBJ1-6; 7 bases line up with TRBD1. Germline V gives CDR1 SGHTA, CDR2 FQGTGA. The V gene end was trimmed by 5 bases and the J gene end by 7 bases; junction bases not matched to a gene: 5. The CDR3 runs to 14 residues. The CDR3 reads CASSTTGRNSPLHF. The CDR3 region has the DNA TGTGCCAGCAGCACGACAGGGCGAAATTCACCCCTCCACTTT. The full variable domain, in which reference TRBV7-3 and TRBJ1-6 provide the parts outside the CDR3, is GAGVSQTPSNKVTEKGKYVELRCDPISGHTALYWYRQSLGQGPEFLIYFQGTGAADDSGLPNDRFFAVRPEGSVSTLKIQRTERGDSAVYLCASSTTGRNSPLHFGNGTRLTVT.

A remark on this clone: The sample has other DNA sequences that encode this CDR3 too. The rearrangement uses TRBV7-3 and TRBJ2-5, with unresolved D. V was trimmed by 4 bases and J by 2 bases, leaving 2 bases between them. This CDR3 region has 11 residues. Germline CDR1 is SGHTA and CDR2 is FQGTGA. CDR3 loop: CASSSQETQYF. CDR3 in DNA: TGTGCCAGCAGCTCACAAGAGACCCAGTACTTC.

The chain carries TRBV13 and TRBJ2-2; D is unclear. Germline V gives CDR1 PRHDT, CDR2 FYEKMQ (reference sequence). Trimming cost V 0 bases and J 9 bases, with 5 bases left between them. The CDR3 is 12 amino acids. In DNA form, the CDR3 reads TGTGCCAGCAGCTTAGGTAACAGGGAGCTGTTTTTT. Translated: CASSLGNRELFF.

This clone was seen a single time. CDR3 residues: CAWSPLAAETQYF. The CDR3 coding sequence is TGTGCCTGGAGCCCACTAGCGGCAGAGACCCAGTACTTC. V and J are TRBV30 and TRBJ2-5; 8 bases map to TRBD2. The V and J ends lost 3 bases and 4 bases, in that order; junction bases with no gene match: 4. The CDR3 contains 13 residues. Per germline, CDR1 GTSNPN and CDR2 SVGIG (reference sequence).

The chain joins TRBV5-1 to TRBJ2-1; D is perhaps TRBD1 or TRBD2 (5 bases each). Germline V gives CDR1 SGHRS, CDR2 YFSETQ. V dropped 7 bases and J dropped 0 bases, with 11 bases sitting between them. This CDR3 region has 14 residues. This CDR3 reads CASGQGDSYNEQFF. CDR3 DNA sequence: TGCGCCAGCGGGCAGGGAGACTCCTACAATGAGCAGTTCTTC.